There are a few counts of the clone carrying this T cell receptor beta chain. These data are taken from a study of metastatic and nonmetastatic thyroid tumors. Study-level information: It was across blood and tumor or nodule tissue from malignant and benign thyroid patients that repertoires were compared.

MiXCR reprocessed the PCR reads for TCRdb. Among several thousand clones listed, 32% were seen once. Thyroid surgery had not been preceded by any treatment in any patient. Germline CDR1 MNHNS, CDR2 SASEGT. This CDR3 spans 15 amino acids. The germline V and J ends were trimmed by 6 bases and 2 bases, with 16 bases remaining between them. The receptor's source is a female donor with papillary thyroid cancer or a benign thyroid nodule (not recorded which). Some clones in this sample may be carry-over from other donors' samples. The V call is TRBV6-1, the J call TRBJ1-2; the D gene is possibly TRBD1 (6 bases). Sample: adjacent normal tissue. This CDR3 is CASSIQGFSNYGYTF. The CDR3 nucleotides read TGTGCCAGCAGCATACAGGGATTTTCGAACTATGGCTACACCTTC.